This T cell receptor (beta chain) is drawn from a study of cytomegalovirus exposure and HLA in healthy donors. This CDR3 spans 13 amino acids. Trimming took 2 bases from V and 5 from J, leaving 10 bases between them. Germline V gene sequence: CDR1 SGHNT, CDR2 YYREEE (reference sequence). Points from the study as a whole: Researchers counted roughly 150 TCR beta chains as cytomegalovirus-associated. The CMV antigen specificity of a few CMV-associated chains was confirmed through in vitro analysis. Reports described diagnosis of cytomegalovirus status by the classifier as highly specific and sensitive.

This clone was recorded once. Its specificity is unknown. Sequencing was performed with immunoSEQ multiplex PCR; in TCRdb, only in-frame clones are kept and a portion is missing. This sample has 140,000 to 150,000 clones; 85% to 95% occur once, and the top ten carry 1.8%. Material: PBMCs. The receptor was isolated from a man in his late teens or twenties in good health and CMV-seropositive. V gene TRBV5-4 combines with J gene TRBJ1-2; unclear D gene. The CDR3 region has the DNA TGTGCCAGCAGCTTTTTTAACGGGTATGGCTACACCTTC. Translation: CASSFFNGYGYTF.